The T cell receptor (beta chain) described here comes from a study of blood T cell repertoires in COVID-19. Study background: Spain, Italy and the United States supplied samples that represented acute and convalescent COVID-19.

This clone was counted at least ten times. As handled by the study authors: Reference gene primer amplification gave estimated nucleated cell counts. Only in-frame clones appear in the TCRdb table, and some are missing; sequencing was by immunoSEQ multiplex PCR. The DNA gave D and trimming, while V, J and clone size come from that table. The data hold around 130,000 clones, with 82% observed a single time. Trimming cost V 7 bases and J 4 bases; bases outside gene matches: 8. The germline CDR1 and CDR2 sequences are SNHLY and FYNNEI. This CDR3 has 14 amino acids. The origin of this receptor is a human donor in a cohort sampled during active COVID-19. The V gene is TRBV2, the J gene TRBJ2-7; 9 bases map to TRBD1. Material for sequencing was peripheral blood. The CDR3 DNA follows: TGTGCCAGCACAGTGGACAGGGGCCCATACGAGCAGTACTTC. Amino acid sequence: CASTVDRGPYEQYF.